This TCR beta chain emerged from a study of PD-L1 blockade in urothelial cancer. At the level of the study: About 90% of the roughly 30 patients were men whose urothelial cancer was bladder-origin. Blood was subjected to analysis at 3 weeks (second dose) and 6 weeks following treatment start.

Study-level findings and limits: Prediction of better survival came from below-median pretreatment blood TCR clonality.

Note on this clone: As yet, its antigen is unknown.

The time point here: peripheral blood 6 weeks after treatment start. The CDR3 extends over 15 amino acids. V trimming: 0 bases; J trimming: 1 base; junction bases outside the gene matches: 1. The germline CDR1 and CDR2 sequences are MGHRA and YSYEKL. Produced via immunoSEQ multiplex PCR; TCRdb's table is partial and in-frame only. The sample carries around 87,000 clones, less than 90% recorded once. Sequencing was performed on PBMCs, taken around atezolizumab (anti-PD-L1) treatment. J is TRBJ1-1 and V is TRBV4-1, with 8 bases identical to TRBD1. The sequence derives from a man between 65 and 85 years old with urothelial cancer. CDR3 in DNA: TGCGCCAGCAGCCAAGAGGGGACAGGGAACACTGAAGCTTTCTTT. The encoded protein is CASSQEGTGNTEAFF.